This passage covers 9 T cell receptor beta chains from one sample sequenced in a study of cytomegalovirus exposure and HLA in healthy donors. PCR was performed using 60 Vbeta and 13 Jbeta primers. Data came from immunoSEQ multiplex PCR; TCRdb stores just in-frame clones and leaves some out. The table lists 95,000 to 150,000 clones, less than 20% of them singletons, with 1.9% in the top ten. The sample comprised PBMCs. These receptors all come from a young woman in good health and CMV-seronegative.

This clone has more than one count but fewer than ten. This chain connects TRBV7-6 to TRBJ1-1; a weak D match, TRBD1 (6 bases). The CDR3 length is 15 residues. The V end lost 5 bases, the J end lost 3 bases, and 16 bases lay between the germline ends. Looked up from germline, CDR1 is SGHVS and CDR2 is FNYEAQ. CDR3 sequence (DNA): TGTGCCAGCAGCCGCACGGACAGCGCGGACACTGAAGCTTTCTTT. Its protein is CASSRTDSADTEAFF.

The J gene is TRBJ1-4, the V gene TRBV5-8; D not certain. Germline V gene sequence: CDR1 SGHTS, CDR2 YDEGEE. This CDR3 comprises 15 residues. Trimming took off 4 bases at V and 4 bases at J, with 14 bases between the two ends. The CDR3 reads CASSPLGEDNEKLFF. Written as DNA, the CDR3 is TGTGCCAGCAGCCCACTAGGCGAAGATAATGAAAAACTGTTTTTT.

The sample holds a few counts of this clone. J is TRBJ1-2 and V is TRBV25-1; D remains ambiguous. Trimming left V 8 bases short and J 7 bases short, with 20 bases between. Per the germline V gene, CDR1 is MGHDK and CDR2 is SYGVNS. The CDR3 runs to 14 residues. The CDR3 is CASEPTETGVGYTF. The CDR3 DNA sequence: TGTGCCAGCGAACCCACGGAGACCGGAGTTGGCTACACCTTC.

This chain uses TRBV27 with TRBJ2-3; D not certain. In germline, CDR1 is MNHEY, CDR2 SMNVEV (reference sequence). The CDR3 runs 14 residues. The V end lost 0 bases, the J end lost 1 base, and 5 bases lay between the germline ends. The CDR3 nucleotides read TGTGCCAGCAGTTTATCAACTGGCACAGATACGCAGTATTTT. As protein: CASSLSTGTDTQYF.

The CDR3 bases are TGTGCCAGCAGCGACCTAGCGGGAGCCACAGATACGCAGTATTTT. It encodes CASSDLAGATDTQYF. The chain combines TRBV7-9 with TRBJ2-3, with 10 positions matching TRBD2. Germline lookup yields CDR1 SEHNR and CDR2 FQNEAQ (reference sequence). V shed 5 bases, J shed 2 bases, and the junction held 4 bases outside the gene matches. The CDR3 consists of 15 residues.

This chain links TRBV9 with TRBJ2-1; D is possibly TRBD2 (7 bases). Germline values: CDR1 SGDLS, CDR2 YYNGEE. The CDR3 contains 16 residues. The V and J ends lost 7 bases and 4 bases respectively, with 21 bases between them. The CDR3 nucleotides read TGTGCCAGCTGCTACGATGAGGGGGGGGGATACAATGAGCAGTTCTTC. This codes for CASCYDEGGGYNEQFF.

This clone was picked up a small number of times. The CDR3 DNA sequence: TGTGCCAGTAACCCAGGGGCCGGCAATCAGCCCCAGCATTTT. This codes for CASNPGAGNQPQHF. This chain joins TRBV19 and TRBJ1-5, with D possibly TRBD1 on 6 matching bases. V dropped 7 bases and J dropped 2 bases, with 12 bases sitting between them. The V gene's germline CDR1 is LNHDA and CDR2 SQIVND (reference sequence). This CDR3 is 14 amino acids long.

This clone has just a few counts. V gene TRBV7-2 combines with J gene TRBJ2-7; tentative D call: TRBD1 (6 bases). Per the germline V gene, CDR1 is SGHTA and CDR2 is FQGNSA. V gave up 5 bases and J gave up 1 base, with 12 bases separating them. The CDR3 runs to 14 residues. CDR3 DNA sequence: TGTGCCAGCAGCCGTGCCCAGGGGTCCTACGAGCAGTACTTC. It encodes CASSRAQGSYEQYF.

This clone was seen more than once but under ten times. The chain joins TRBV28 to TRBJ2-3; TRBD2 matches 9 bases. The V segment lost 5 bases and the J segment 3 bases; nucleotides outside the gene matches: 6. Germline CDR1 MDHEN, CDR2 SYDVKM. This CDR3 has 15 amino acids. CDR3 sequence reads: CASSLIAGVTDTQYF. As DNA, the CDR3 is TGTGCCAGCAGTCTAATAGCGGGGGTGACAGATACGCAGTATTTT.